These 29 T cell receptor beta chains share one sample of origin, sequenced in a study of Ad26.COV2.S vaccination and SARS-CoV-2 variants. TCRdb keeps only in-frame clones here, not all; method: immunoSEQ multiplex PCR. Of 440,000 or so clones in the sample, 92% were seen once. Treatment reported: 15 to 20 received Ad26.COV2.S at low or high dose, single or two shots; roughly 5 received placebo; per-sample allocation not given. Collection of the samples took place on day 63 after the first injection of vaccine or placebo. Specimen: peripheral blood, collected in a trial of Ad26.COV2.S vaccine versus placebo. The receptor source for this set is a person between 18 and 60 years old who received the Ad26.COV2.S COVID-19 vaccine or a placebo.

The chain combines TRBV21-1 with TRBJ1-5. TRBV21-1 is tagged as a pseudogene. The CDR3 has 16 amino acids. CDR3: CASSKLRAGGGQPQHF. The CDR3 DNA sequence: TGTGCCAGCAGCAAATTGCGAGCAGGGGGGGGTCAGCCCCAGCATTTT.

The chain carries TRBV9 and TRBJ2-1; 15 bases align to TRBD2. The J segment lost 0 bases and the V segment lost 0 bases, leaving 7 bases of the junction unmatched. CDR1 SGDLS and CDR2 YYNGEE come from the germline V gene. CDR3 length: 20 amino acids. Written as DNA, the CDR3 is TGTGCCAGCAGCGTAGAAGGACTAGCGGGGGGGCAGAGCTCCTACAATGAGCAGTTCTTC. This codes for CASSVEGLAGGQSSYNEQFF. The whole variable domain, remainder taken from reference TRBV9 and TRBJ2-1, is DSGVTQTPKHLITATGQRVTLRCSPRSGDLSVYWYQQSLDQGLQFLIQYYNGEERAKGNILERFSAQQFPDLHSELNLSSLELGDSALYFCASSVEGLAGGQSSYNEQFFGPGTRLTVL.

This sequence joins TRBV28 and TRBJ1-6; D is possibly TRBD1 (5 bases). The CDR3 has 16 amino acids. The V gene lost 3 bases and the J gene lost 3 bases, with 12 bases spanning the gap. Germline CDR1 and CDR2: MDHEN and SYDVKM. CDR3 sequence: CASSFSGTLYNSPLHF. CDR3 bases: TGTGCCAGCAGTTTCTCAGGGACGCTCTATAATTCACCCCTCCACTTT.

V gene TRBV12-3 or TRBV12-4 combines with J gene TRBJ2-5; D unresolved. V was trimmed by 6 bases and J by 1 base, leaving 9 bases between them. There are 13 residues in the CDR3. The CDR3 coding sequence is TGTGCCAGCAGCTCACATGCCCAAGAGACCCAGTACTTC. The encoded protein is CASSSHAQETQYF.

This chain joins TRBV4-3 and TRBJ2-6; weak D call: TRBD2 (5 bases). The CDR3 consists of 16 residues. Germline values: CDR1 LGHNA, CDR2 YSLEER. With 0 bases removed from V and 2 bases from J, the gap between germline ends came to 8 bases. CDR3 coding DNA: TGCGCCAGCAGCCAAGATGAGGGAGCTGGGGCCAACGTCCTGACTTTC. This codes for CASSQDEGAGANVLTF.

This chain joins TRBV4-1 and TRBJ2-7; D is perhaps TRBD2 (5 bases). Trimming shortened V by 5 bases and J by 1 base, and 9 bases separated the two germline ends. CDR3 size: 13 residues. The germline CDR1 and CDR2 sequences are MGHRA and YSYEKL. The CDR3 region is CASSSDLSYEQYF. CDR3 DNA sequence: TGCGCCAGCAGCTCGGACTTATCCTACGAGCAGTACTTC.

This chain uses TRBV27 with TRBJ2-1; D tentatively reads TRBD1 or TRBD2 (6 bases each). The CDR3 sequence is 12 residues long. The V gene lost 9 bases and the J gene lost 16 bases, with 22 bases spanning the gap. Germline lookup yields CDR1 MNHEY and CDR2 SMNVEV (reference sequence). DNA of the CDR3: TGTGCCAGGACCTGGTCGGACCGGGGGCCCTTCTTC. It specifies CARTWSDRGPFF.

The V call is TRBV21-1, the J call TRBJ2-7; the D call of TRBD2 is as the table states it, not checked on the DNA. TRBV21-1 represents a pseudogene. This CDR3 has 14 amino acids. CDR3 sequence reads: CASSKGEATYEQYF. In nucleotides, the CDR3 is TGTGCCAGCAGCAAAGGCGAGGCGACCTACGAGCAGTACTTC.

V gene TRBV12-3 or TRBV12-4 combines with J gene TRBJ1-1; no clear D. Trimming took 6 bases from V and 9 from J, leaving 11 bases between them. The CDR3 covers 11 residues. CDR3 in DNA: TGTGCCAGCAGGTCTGATCCCAAAGCTTTCTTT. It yields the protein CASRSDPKAFF.

The chain carries TRBV7-2 and TRBJ2-3; TRBD2 is a possible D gene (7 bases). V was cut by 1 base and J by 6 bases, with 14 bases left in between. Germline lookup yields CDR1 SGHTA and CDR2 FQGNSA. This CDR3 contains 15 residues. CDR3 loop: CASSLVGGAGDTQYF. The DNA of the CDR3 is TGTGCCAGCAGCTTAGTGGGGGGGGCCGGGGATACGCAGTATTTT.

The chain uses TRBV7-8 and TRBJ2-1, with a tentative D call TRBD1 (5 bases). The CDR3 consists of 15 residues. The V end was cut by 5 bases, the J end by 0 bases, with 11 bases between. Germline-derived CDR1 and CDR2 are SGHVS and FQNEAQ. The CDR3 coding sequence is TGTGCCAGCAGCAACCGACAGAGCTCCTACAATGAGCAGTTCTTC. It is translated as CASSNRQSSYNEQFF.

The chain combines TRBV7-9 with TRBJ2-7; TRBD2 is a possible D gene (5 bases). CDR3 size: 14 residues. V lost 5 bases to trimming and J lost 1 base, with 12 bases between them. CDR1 is SEHNR and CDR2 is FQNEAQ in the germline V gene (reference sequence). The CDR3 is CASSEVPGSYEQYF. The CDR3 nucleotides read TGTGCCAGCAGCGAAGTTCCGGGATCCTACGAGCAGTACTTC. Full variable domain (remainder filled in from reference TRBV7-9 and TRBJ2-7): DTGVSQNPRHKITKRGQNVTFRCDPISEHNRLYWYRQTLGQGPEFLTYFQNEAQLEKSRLLSDRFSAERPKGSFSTLEIQRTEQGDSAMYLCASSEVPGSYEQYFGPGTRLTVT.

J is TRBJ2-7 and V is TRBV4-3, with 10 positions matching TRBD1. CDR3 length: 16 amino acids. V was clipped by 1 base and J by 4 bases; unmatched bases: 7. Germline lookup yields CDR1 LGHNA and CDR2 YSLEER. The CDR3 is CASSQGAGQGFYEQYF. CDR3 sequence (DNA): TGCGCCAGCAGCCAAGGTGCGGGACAGGGGTTTTACGAGCAGTACTTC.

The V call is TRBV18, the J call TRBJ2-5; D is ambiguous. The germline V and J ends were trimmed by 1 base and 1 base, with 13 bases remaining between them. The CDR3 consists of 16 residues. CDR1 KGHSH and CDR2 LQKENI come from the germline V gene. The CDR3 spells CASSPRVADSQETQYF. DNA for the CDR3: TGTGCCAGCTCACCACGCGTGGCCGACTCCCAAGAGACCCAGTACTTC.

The J gene is TRBJ2-1, the V gene TRBV6-5; perhaps TRBD2 as D (6 bases). This CDR3 comprises 13 residues. The germline V gene encodes CDR1 MNHEY and CDR2 SVGAGI. V shed 6 bases and J shed 8 bases, with 14 bases lying between them. As DNA, the CDR3 is TGTGCCAGCAGGCCCCTCCGGGACTATGAGCAGTTCTTC. Translated, it gives CASRPLRDYEQFF.

The chain is built from TRBV5-4 and TRBJ1-1, with TRBD1 matching over 7 bases. CDR1 is SGHNT, CDR2 YYREEE, per germline (reference sequence). This CDR3 contains 11 residues. With V trimmed by 3 bases and J by 8 bases, 1 base remained unmatched. The CDR3 sequence: CASSSQGEAFF. CDR3 nucleotide sequence: TGTGCCAGCAGCTCACAGGGGGAAGCTTTCTTT.

The genes are TRBV9 and TRBJ2-1; D tentatively fits TRBD1 or TRBD2 (5 bases each). The germline V gene has CDR1 SGDLS and CDR2 YYNGEE. The CDR3 contains 14 residues. Trimming left V 4 bases short and J 3 bases short, with 11 bases between. CDR3: CASSRDLLYNEQFF. The CDR3 DNA reads as TGTGCCAGCAGCCGGGACCTCCTCTACAATGAGCAGTTCTTC.

This sequence joins TRBV15 and TRBJ1-2; 7 positions match TRBD1. The J segment lost 2 bases and the V segment lost 3 bases, leaving 6 bases of the junction unmatched. The CDR3 is made up of 15 amino acids. Per the germline V gene, CDR1 is LNHNV and CDR2 is YYDKDF (reference sequence). CDR3 nucleotides: TGTGCCACCAGCAGGCCCGCACAGGGGAACTATGGCTACACCTTC. Encoded protein: CATSRPAQGNYGYTF.

The V call is TRBV7-9, the J call TRBJ1-4; no clear D. The CDR3 is 16 amino acids. Looked up from germline, CDR1 is SEHNR and CDR2 is FQNEAQ (reference sequence). V was pared by 2 bases and J by 0 bases, with 10 bases between. The CDR3 loop is CASSLRLDATNEKLFF. DNA of the CDR3: TGTGCCAGCAGCTTAAGGCTGGATGCAACTAATGAAAAACTGTTTTTT.

J is TRBJ2-5 and V is TRBV28; perhaps D is TRBD1 or TRBD2 (5 bases each). The CDR3 has 18 residues. Germline lookup yields CDR1 MDHEN and CDR2 SYDVKM. Trimming took 6 bases from V and 5 from J, leaving 28 bases between them. The CDR3 protein is CASRESTGGFVLEETQYF. The CDR3 coding sequence is TGTGCCAGCAGGGAATCGACTGGGGGATTCGTTTTGGAGGAGACCCAGTACTTC.

The chain couples TRBV7-9 to TRBJ2-7; the match to TRBD1 covers 9 bases. The CDR3 has 16 residues. Losses at the gene ends were 5 bases for V and 6 bases for J; bases not matched to a gene: 14. Germline assignment: CDR1 SEHNR and CDR2 FQNEAQ (reference sequence). The CDR3 region is CASSPFSGTGLVEQYF. The CDR3 DNA reads TGTGCCAGCAGCCCCTTTTCCGGGACAGGGTTGGTCGAGCAGTACTTC. The complete variable domain, with remaining parts taken from reference TRBV7-9 and TRBJ2-7, reads DTGVSQNPRHKITKRGQNVTFRCDPISEHNRLYWYRQTLGQGPEFLTYFQNEAQLEKSRLLSDRFSAERPKGSFSTLEIQRTEQGDSAMYLCASSPFSGTGLVEQYFGPGTRLTVT.

The rearrangement uses TRBV27 and TRBJ1-5; D call uncertain. V lost 8 bases, J lost 2 bases, and 16 bases lay in between. This CDR3 is built from 15 residues. The germline V gene has CDR1 MNHEY and CDR2 SMNVEV (reference sequence). CDR3 sequence (DNA): TGTGCCAGCGGCGATGATTTGAGGGGCAATCAGCCCCAGCATTTT. Translation gives CASGDDLRGNQPQHF.

J is TRBJ1-6 and V is TRBV24-1; D is unresolved. The CDR3 totals 13 residues. The V end was cut by 4 bases, the J end by 14 bases, with 14 bases between. Per the germline V gene, CDR1 is KGHDR and CDR2 is SFDVKD. The CDR3 sequence: CATSDPASSALHF. Written as DNA, the CDR3 is TGTGCCACCAGTGACCCGGCAAGCTCTGCCCTCCACTTT.

The CDR3 nucleotides are TGTGCCAGCAGTTCAGGACAGGGAAACTATGGCTACACCTTC. Amino acid sequence: CASSSGQGNYGYTF. V is TRBV28 and J is TRBJ1-2; 8 bases agree with TRBD1. The V segment lost 4 bases and the J segment 2 bases; nucleotides outside the gene matches: 3. Germline V gene sequence: CDR1 MDHEN, CDR2 SYDVKM. CDR3 length: 14 residues.

The rearrangement joins TRBV4-3 to TRBJ2-1, with a weak D call TRBD1 (6 bases). The length of the CDR3 is 15 residues. V was cut by 8 bases and J by 5 bases, with 19 bases left in between. The V gene's germline CDR1 is LGHNA and CDR2 YSLEER. The CDR3 here is CASSWGPAPNNEQFF. CDR3 DNA: TGCGCCAGCTCCTGGGGGCCGGCACCCAACAATGAGCAGTTCTTC.

The chain combines TRBV27 with TRBJ2-1; 8 bases are shared with TRBD2. Per germline, CDR1 MNHEY and CDR2 SMNVEV (reference sequence). Trimming at V came to 5 bases and at J to 6 bases, leaving 9 bases not matched to a gene. The CDR3 is made up of 15 amino acids. The CDR3 is CASSDFSGGANEQFF. Here the CDR3 DNA reads TGTGCCAGCAGTGATTTCAGCGGGGGTGCCAATGAGCAGTTCTTC.

The genes are TRBV7-8 and TRBJ1-4, with D unresolved. Trimming took 2 bases from V and 3 from J, leaving 7 bases between them. The germline V gene encodes CDR1 SGHVS and CDR2 FQNEAQ. The CDR3 runs to 14 residues. The CDR3 loop reads CASSLFLANEKLFF. The CDR3 coding sequence is TGTGCCAGCAGCTTATTTCTGGCTAATGAAAAACTGTTTTTT.

J is TRBJ1-2 and V is TRBV7-8; perhaps TRBD1 as D (5 bases). Per the germline V gene, CDR1 is SGHVS and CDR2 is FQNEAQ. With 5 bases removed from V and 4 bases from J, the gap between germline ends came to 20 bases. The CDR3 is 16 residues long. The CDR3: CASSANLGDGLYGYTF. Written as DNA, the CDR3 is TGTGCCAGCAGCGCTAATCTCGGGGACGGGCTCTATGGCTACACCTTC.

In nucleotides, the CDR3 is TGTGCCAGCAGCTTAGCGTATCGGGACATTGAGCAGTACTTC. It codes for CASSLAYRDIEQYF. The rearrangement links TRBV7-9 to TRBJ2-7; a possible D gene is TRBD1 (6 bases). Germline-derived CDR1 and CDR2 are SEHNR and FQNEAQ (reference sequence). The CDR3 consists of 14 residues. The V gene lost 0 bases and the J gene lost 7 bases, with 13 bases spanning the gap.